This T cell receptor beta chain comes out of a study of monozygotic twins with inflammatory bowel disease. In eight separate reactions per sample, cDNA was generated. Reanalyzing the 5' RACE reads, TCRdb keeps one entry per CDR3 protein, without DNA. The ten most abundant clones cover under 2.5% of a sample with approximately 330,000 distinct CDR3 sequences. The germline V gene encodes CDR1 SQVTM and CDR2 ANQGSEA. CDR3 length: 13 residues. Details on this clonotype: Its specificity is not known.

Study-wide points: No discrimination was achieved between different T cell subtypes. Healthy co-twins showed greater TCRbeta diversity (inverse Simpson) than IBD patients.

The receptor was isolated from a human donor with ulcerative colitis or Crohn's disease, or a healthy co-twin of an affected twin (not recorded which). The chain links TRBV29-1 to TRBJ2-2; TCRdb gives TRBD2 as the D gene, but with no DNA this cannot be confirmed. The sequenced material came from blood. The CDR3 sequence: CSAERSVAGELFF.